This T cell receptor beta chain is drawn from a study of shared clonotypes between healthy human individuals. The wider study: CD8 memory received one plate per donor, CD8 naive two, CD4 memory three and CD4 naive three.

In the case of this clone: Its target is not known.

Findings and caveats of the study: Enrolling few donors narrowed the genetic and exposure-history diversity that was represented. Non-shared clonotypes displayed generation probabilities falling below those of clonotypes present in all four donors.

The V gene's germline CDR1 is LNHDA and CDR2 SQIVND (reference sequence). CDR3 length equals 12 residues. Trimming shortened V by 7 bases and J by 8 bases, and 14 bases separated the two germline ends. The material for each subset, its genomic DNA, was split evenly across several immunoSEQ plates. The repertoire was sequenced with immunoSEQ multiplex PCR; TCRdb's copy has only in-frame clones and lacks some. The data hold about 690,000 clones, with about 92% observed a single time. The chain is built from TRBV19 and TRBJ1-2, with D perhaps TRBD1 (5 bases). The source material was memory CD8+ T cells from PBMCs. The subset was: CD45RO+ cells pooled with CCR7-negative TemRA cells. The receptor's source is a man between 18 and 29 years old in good health. Some clones in this sample may be carry-over from other donors' samples. CDR3 nucleotides: TGTGCCAGTACCCCCGGGGGTGACGGCTACACCTTC. Protein: CASTPGGDGYTF.